The text below deals with one T cell receptor beta chain. The germline V gene has CDR1 MDHEN and CDR2 SYDVKM. The CDR3 has 12 residues. V was shortened by 5 bases and J by 4 bases, with 8 bases between the two germline ends. This sample is part of a study of blood T cell repertoires in COVID-19. Study at large: Donors in the United States, Italy and Spain gave samples during acute or convalescent COVID-19. In each case, the material was cDNA or gDNA derived from T cells, B-cell-depleted T cells, or PBMCs.

Per the authors' pipeline: Estimates of nucleated cell counts were drawn from the amplification of reference gene primers. The table came from immunoSEQ multiplex PCR; TCRdb's copy has only in-frame clones and leaves some out. V and J calls and clone size come straight from that table; D and trimming were deduced from the DNA. The table shows 84,000 or so clones, with roughly 90% occurring only once. The source material was peripheral blood. The chain combines TRBV28 with TRBJ1-2; D ambiguous. This sequence was found in a man between 65 and 85 years old with acute or convalescent COVID-19. As DNA, the CDR3 is TGTGCCAGCAGTGGCTCAGTCTATGGCTACACCTTC. Encoded protein: CASSGSVYGYTF.